One T cell receptor (beta chain) is described in this entry. Its antigen is not yet known. No base quality information exists; no much larger clone differs at one position. This sample was included in a study of blood T cell repertoires in COVID-19 (dated by TCRdb to 2019 to 2021). Background for the entire study: Samples from collaborators originated in the United States, Italy and Spain and spanned both the acute and convalescent phases of COVID-19. The prospective study material was composed of cDNA or gDNA derived from T cells, B-cell-depleted T cells, or PBMCs. Deeply sampled blood TCRbeta repertoires from subjects exposed to, actively infected with, or recovered from COVID-19 were included in the dataset. The repertoires were released in a freely available public database meant as a resource for research on the immune response to SARS-CoV-2. Samples were obtained from the ongoing ImmuneRACE study (first 160 participants) and from 1,200 or so subjects provided by 6 global collaborators. Nearly every sample came with metadata listing a de-identified subject ID, COVID-19 status, age in years and sex. Where available, HLA class I and class II types were obtained from metadata supplied by the sample provider rather than from assay-based typing.

Reading from cysteine to phenylalanine, the CDR3 counts 17 amino acids. Of all the DNA, just the CDR3 is kept, 51 bases in frame from base 1. Trimming removed 2 bases from V and 4 bases from J; the gene matches leave 13 bases unexplained. CDR1 is given as SGHTA and CDR2 as FQGNSA, both from the germline V gene. In Seattle, one collaborating source enrolled patients while the infection was active and tracked those patients longitudinally over the course of disease. Each collaborating institution followed its own protocols to collect whole blood in K2EDTA tubes. For TCRbeta analysis, collaborator samples were shipped as frozen whole blood, as isolated PBMCs, or as DNA extracted from either sample type. TCRbeta CDR3 regions were amplified from genomic DNA using the immunoSEQ Assay, a bias-controlled multiplex PCR. The original pipeline was this. Nucleated cell counts per sample were estimated from amplification of reference gene primers within the assay. Sequence reads were collapsed and filtered to measure the absolute abundance of every unique TCRbeta CDR3 rearrangement. For each sample, productive Simpson clonality was calculated as the square root of Simpson's diversity index over productive rearrangements. TCRdb re-hosts the immuneACCESS table, in-frame sequences only. Its copies lack some clones; in the studies checked, an unresolved V gene accounts for under half of them, and the cause for the rest is not known. The DNA was the basis for D and trimming; V, J and clone size are from that table. Across this sample there are about 300,000 clones, with approximately 90% seen only once. The top ten hold approximately 2% of the sample.

Broader findings and caveats from the paper: How much clinical and demographic metadata was included differed by source and by participant, and the metadata was provided uncurated.

The chain is made from TRBV7-2 and TRBJ2-7, with 8 bases aligning to TRBD2. The sequenced sample was peripheral blood. The TCR comes from a woman in her twenties or thirties with COVID-19, enrolled during active disease. The DNA sequence reads TGTGCCAGCAGCTTAAGGGGAAAAGTAGCGGGAAGGTACGAGCAGTACTTC. It translates as CASSLRGKVAGRYEQYF.